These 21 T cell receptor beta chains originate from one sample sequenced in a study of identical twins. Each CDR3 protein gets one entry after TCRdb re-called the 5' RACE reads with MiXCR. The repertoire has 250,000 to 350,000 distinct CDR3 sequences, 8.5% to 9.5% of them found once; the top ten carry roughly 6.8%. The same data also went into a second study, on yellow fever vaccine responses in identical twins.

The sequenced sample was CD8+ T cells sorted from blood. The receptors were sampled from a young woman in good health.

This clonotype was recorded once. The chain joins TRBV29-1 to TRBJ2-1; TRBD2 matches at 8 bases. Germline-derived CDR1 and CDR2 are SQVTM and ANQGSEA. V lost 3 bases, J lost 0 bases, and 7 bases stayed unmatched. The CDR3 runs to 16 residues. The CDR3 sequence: CSVDSSGWSSYNEQFF. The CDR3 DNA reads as TGCAGCGTTGACTCTAGCGGGTGGAGCTCCTACAATGAGCAGTTCTTC.

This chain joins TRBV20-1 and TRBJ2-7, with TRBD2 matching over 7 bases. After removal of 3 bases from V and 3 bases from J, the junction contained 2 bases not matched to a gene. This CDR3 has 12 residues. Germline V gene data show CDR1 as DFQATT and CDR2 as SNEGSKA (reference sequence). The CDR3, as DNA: TGCAGTGCTAGGGGGAGGGGCTACGAGCAGTACTTC. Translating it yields CSARGRGYEQYF.

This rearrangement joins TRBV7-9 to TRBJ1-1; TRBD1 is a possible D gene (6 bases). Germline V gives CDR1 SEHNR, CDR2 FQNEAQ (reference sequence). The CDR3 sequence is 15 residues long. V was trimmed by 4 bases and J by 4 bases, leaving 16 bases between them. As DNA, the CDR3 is TGTGCCAGCAGCTGGTCGGATACAGGGAGCACTGAAGCTTTCTTT. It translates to CASSWSDTGSTEAFF.

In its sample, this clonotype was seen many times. The DNA of the CDR3 is TGTGCCAGCAGCTTTGCTAGCCACGAGCAGTACTTC. This encodes CASSFASHEQYF. The chain carries TRBV11-2 and TRBJ2-7, with D possibly TRBD2 on 5 matching bases. Trimming removed 3 bases from V and 5 bases from J, with 8 bases in between. This CDR3 is built from 12 residues. Germline V gene data show CDR1 as SGHAT and CDR2 as FQNNGV.

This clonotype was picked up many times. CDR3 nucleotide sequence: TGTGCCATCAGGCCGGGACTAGCGGTAGAGGGATACGAGCAGTACTTC. As protein: CAIRPGLAVEGYEQYF. This chain uses TRBV10-3 with TRBJ2-7; 11 bases are shared with TRBD2. CDR3 length equals 16 residues. The V segment lost 6 bases and the J segment 4 bases; nucleotides outside the gene matches: 11. Germline V lookup: CDR1 ENHRY, CDR2 SYGVKD.

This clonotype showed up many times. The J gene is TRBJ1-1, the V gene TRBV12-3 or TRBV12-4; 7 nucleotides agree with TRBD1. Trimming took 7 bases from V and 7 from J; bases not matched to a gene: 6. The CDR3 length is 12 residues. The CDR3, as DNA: TGTGCCAGCACGTCCGACAGGGATGAAGCTTTCTTT. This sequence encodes CASTSDRDEAFF.

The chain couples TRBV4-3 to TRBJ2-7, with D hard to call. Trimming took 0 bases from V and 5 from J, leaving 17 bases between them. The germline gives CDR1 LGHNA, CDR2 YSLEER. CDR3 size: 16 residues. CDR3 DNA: TGCGCCAGCAGCCAAGAGTTTCGGCAGAGAGATAACGAGCAGTACTTC. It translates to CASSQEFRQRDNEQYF.

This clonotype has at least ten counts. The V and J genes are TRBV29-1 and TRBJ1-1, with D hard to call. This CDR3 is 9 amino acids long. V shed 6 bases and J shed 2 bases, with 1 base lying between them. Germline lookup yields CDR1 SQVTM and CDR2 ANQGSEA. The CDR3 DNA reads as TGCAGCGTCAACACTGAAGCTTTCTTT. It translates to CSVNTEAFF.

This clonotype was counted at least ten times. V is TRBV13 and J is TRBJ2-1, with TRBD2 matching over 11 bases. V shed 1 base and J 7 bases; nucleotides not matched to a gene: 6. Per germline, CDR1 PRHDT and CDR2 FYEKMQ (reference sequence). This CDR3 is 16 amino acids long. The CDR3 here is CASSLDETSGINEQFF. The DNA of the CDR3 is TGTGCCAGCAGCTTAGATGAGACTAGCGGGATAAATGAGCAGTTCTTC.

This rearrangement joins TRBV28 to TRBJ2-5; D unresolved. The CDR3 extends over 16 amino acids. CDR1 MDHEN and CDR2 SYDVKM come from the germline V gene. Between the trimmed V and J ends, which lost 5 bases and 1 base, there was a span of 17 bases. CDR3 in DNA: TGTGCCAGCAGTGCACGTACGCCAGGCCTCCAAGAGACCCAGTACTTC. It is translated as CASSARTPGLQETQYF.

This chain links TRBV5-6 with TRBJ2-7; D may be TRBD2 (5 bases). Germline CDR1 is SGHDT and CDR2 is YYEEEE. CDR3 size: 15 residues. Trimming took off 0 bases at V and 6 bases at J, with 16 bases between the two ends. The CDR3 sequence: CASSLEGLGLGEQYF. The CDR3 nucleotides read TGTGCCAGCAGCTTGGAAGGACTCGGGCTCGGCGAGCAGTACTTC.

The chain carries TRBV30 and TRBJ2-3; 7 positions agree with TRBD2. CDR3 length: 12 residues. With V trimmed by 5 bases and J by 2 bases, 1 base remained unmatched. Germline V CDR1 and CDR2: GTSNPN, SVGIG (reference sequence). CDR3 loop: CAWGGVTDTQYF. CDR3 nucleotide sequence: TGTGCCTGGGGGGGGGTCACAGATACGCAGTATTTT.

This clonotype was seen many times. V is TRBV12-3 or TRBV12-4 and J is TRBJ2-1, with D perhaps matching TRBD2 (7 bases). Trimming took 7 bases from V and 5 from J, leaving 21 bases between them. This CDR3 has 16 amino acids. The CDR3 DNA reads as TGTGCCAGCATCCTTAATGCCAAGGGGGGGGACAATGAGCAGTTCTTC. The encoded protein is CASILNAKGGDNEQFF.

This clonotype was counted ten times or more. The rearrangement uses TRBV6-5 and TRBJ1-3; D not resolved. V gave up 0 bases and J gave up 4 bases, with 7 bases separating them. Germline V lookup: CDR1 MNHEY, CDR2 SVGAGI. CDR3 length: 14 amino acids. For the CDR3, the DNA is TGTGCCAGCAGTTACTCGGGAGCGGGAAACACCATATATTTT. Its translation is CASSYSGAGNTIYF.

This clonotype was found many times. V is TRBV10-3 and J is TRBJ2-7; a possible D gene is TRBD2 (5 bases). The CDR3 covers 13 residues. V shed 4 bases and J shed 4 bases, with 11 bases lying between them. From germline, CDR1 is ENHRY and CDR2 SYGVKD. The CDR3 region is CAISGGQKYEQYF. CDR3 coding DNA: TGTGCCATCAGTGGAGGGCAGAAATACGAGCAGTACTTC.

CDR3 in amino acids: CASSVHSTDTQYF. As DNA, the CDR3 is TGTGCCAGCAGCGTCCACAGCACAGATACGCAGTATTTT. The chain employs TRBV9 and TRBJ2-3, with D uncertain. Looked up from germline, CDR1 is SGDLS and CDR2 is YYNGEE. V was trimmed by 2 bases and J by 0 bases, leaving 4 bases between them. This CDR3 has 13 residues. Complete variable domain (other parts from reference TRBV9 and TRBJ2-3): DSGVTQTPKHLITATGQRVTLRCSPRSGDLSVYWYQQSLDQGLQFLIQYYNGEERAKGNILERFSAQQFPDLHSELNLSSLELGDSALYFCASSVHSTDTQYFGPGTRLTVL.

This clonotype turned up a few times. This CDR3 is CASSHGTDYGYTF. The CDR3 DNA follows: TGTGCCAGCAGCCACGGGACAGACTATGGCTACACCTTC. The gene calls are TRBV5-6 and TRBJ1-2, with 7 bases lining up with TRBD1. Trimming removed 4 bases from V and 3 bases from J; junction bases left unmatched: 3. The CDR3 consists of 13 residues. Germline V gene data show CDR1 as SGHDT and CDR2 as YYEEEE.

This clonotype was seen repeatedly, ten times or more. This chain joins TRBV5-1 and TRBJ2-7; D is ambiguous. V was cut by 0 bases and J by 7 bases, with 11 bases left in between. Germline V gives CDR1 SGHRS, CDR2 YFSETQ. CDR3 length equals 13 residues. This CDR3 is CASSLVTPGEQYF. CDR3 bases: TGCGCCAGCAGCTTGGTCACCCCTGGGGAGCAGTACTTC.

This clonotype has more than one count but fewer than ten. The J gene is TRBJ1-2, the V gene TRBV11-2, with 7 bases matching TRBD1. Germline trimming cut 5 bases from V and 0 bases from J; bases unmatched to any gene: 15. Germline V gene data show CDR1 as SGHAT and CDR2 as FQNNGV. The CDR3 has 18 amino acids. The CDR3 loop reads CASSARQGGVLANYGYTF. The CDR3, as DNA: TGTGCCAGCAGCGCCCGACAGGGAGGGGTCTTAGCTAACTATGGCTACACCTTC. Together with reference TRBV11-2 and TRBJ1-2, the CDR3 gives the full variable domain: EAGVAQSPRYKIIEKRQSVAFWCNPISGHATLYWYQQILGQGPKLLIQFQNNGVVDDSQLPKDRFSAERLKGVDSTLKIQPAKLEDSAVYLCASSARQGGVLANYGYTFGSGTRLTVV.

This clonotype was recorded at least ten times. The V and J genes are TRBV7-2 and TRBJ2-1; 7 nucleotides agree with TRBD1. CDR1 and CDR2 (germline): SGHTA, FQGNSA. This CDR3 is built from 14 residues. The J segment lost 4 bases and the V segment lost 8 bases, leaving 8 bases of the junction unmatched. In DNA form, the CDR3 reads TGTGCCAGCCGCGGCGCAGGGGGATACAATGAGCAGTTCTTC. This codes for CASRGAGGYNEQFF.

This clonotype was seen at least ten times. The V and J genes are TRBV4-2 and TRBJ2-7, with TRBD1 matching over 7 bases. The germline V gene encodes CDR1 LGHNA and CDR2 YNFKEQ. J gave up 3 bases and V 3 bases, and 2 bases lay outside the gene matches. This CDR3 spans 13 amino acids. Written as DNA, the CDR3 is TGTGCCAGCAGCCAGCGGACAGGCTACGAGCAGTACTTC. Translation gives CASSQRTGYEQYF.